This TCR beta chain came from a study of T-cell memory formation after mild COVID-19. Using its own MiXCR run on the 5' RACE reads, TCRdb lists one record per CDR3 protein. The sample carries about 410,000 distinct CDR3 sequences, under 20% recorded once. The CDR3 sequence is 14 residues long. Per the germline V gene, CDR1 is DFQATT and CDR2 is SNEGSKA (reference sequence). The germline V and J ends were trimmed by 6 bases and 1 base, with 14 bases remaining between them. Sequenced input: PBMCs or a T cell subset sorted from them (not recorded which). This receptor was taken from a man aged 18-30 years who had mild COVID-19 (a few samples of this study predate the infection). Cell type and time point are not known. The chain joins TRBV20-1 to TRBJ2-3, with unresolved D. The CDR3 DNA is TGCAGTGCCCTTAAGGCAGGACGCACAGATACGCAGTATTTT. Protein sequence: CSALKAGRTDTQYF.